One and the same sample provided the 8 T cell receptor beta chains below, sequenced in a study of technical replicates of blood from a handful of donors. Sequencing used immunoSEQ multiplex PCR; TCRdb keeps in-frame clones, though not all of them. Of 84,000 or so clones in the sample, around 97% were seen once. Material for sequencing was T cells isolated from PBMCs. The receptors here all came from a human donor in good health.

This clone was seen once. The V and J genes are TRBV27 and TRBJ1-5; D perhaps matches TRBD1 (6 bases). V was trimmed by 4 bases and J by 5 bases, leaving 12 bases between them. CDR3 length: 14 residues. Per germline, CDR1 MNHEY and CDR2 SMNVEV (reference sequence). This CDR3 reads CASSSMGADQPQHF. The DNA for the CDR3 is TGTGCCAGCAGTTCTATGGGGGCAGATCAGCCCCAGCATTTT.

CDR3 sequence (DNA): TGTGCCACGCAAACGACAGGACTGACAAAAGAGACCCAGTACTTC. Protein sequence: CATQTTGLTKETQYF. The chain links TRBV7-9 to TRBJ2-5; D might be TRBD1 (6 bases). The length of the CDR3 is 15 residues. Per the germline V gene, CDR1 is SEHNR and CDR2 is FQNEAQ (reference sequence). Trimming took 10 bases from V and 3 from J, leaving 21 bases between them.

The chain employs TRBV4-1 and TRBJ1-2; no clear D. Germline V gene sequence: CDR1 MGHRA, CDR2 YSYEKL. V lost 0 bases, J lost 3 bases, and 14 bases lay in between. CDR3 length: 16 residues. The CDR3 loop reads CASSQEGGRGDYGYTF. The CDR3 DNA reads as TGCGCCAGCAGCCAAGAAGGTGGCCGGGGAGACTATGGCTACACCTTC.

The CDR3 protein is CASSRRRGSPLHF. In nucleotides, the CDR3 is TGTGCCAGCAGCCGACGGAGGGGTTCACCCCTCCACTTT. The genes are TRBV7-3 and TRBJ1-6; the D gene is possibly TRBD1 (5 bases). The CDR3 totals 13 residues. CDR1 and CDR2 (germline): SGHTA, FQGTGA. Trimming cost V 5 bases and J 9 bases, with 11 bases left between them.

The V call is TRBV27, the J call TRBJ1-5; TRBD1 is a possible D gene (6 bases). The CDR3 spans 14 residues. Germline-derived CDR1 and CDR2 are MNHEY and SMNVEV (reference sequence). V was trimmed by 4 bases and J by 7 bases, leaving 14 bases between them. CDR3 DNA sequence: TGTGCCAGCAGTTCCAGACAGGAACGACAGCCCCAGCATTTT. Residues: CASSSRQERQPQHF.

This clone showed up just once. The chain uses TRBV10-2 and TRBJ1-2; no reliable D call. The CDR3 contains 13 residues. Looked up from germline, CDR1 is WSHSY and CDR2 is SAAADI. The V end was cut by 3 bases, the J end by 8 bases, with 13 bases between. The CDR3: CASSDWGGLGYTF. The DNA of the CDR3 is TGCGCCAGCAGTGATTGGGGAGGGTTGGGCTACACCTTC.

This chain connects TRBV29-1 to TRBJ2-3; no firm D call. The CDR3 runs 15 residues. CDR1 is SQVTM and CDR2 is ANQGSEA in the germline V gene. The germline V and J ends were trimmed by 7 bases and 7 bases, with 24 bases remaining between them. CDR3: CSAVGSLAGPHTQYF. DNA of the CDR3: TGCAGCGCCGTGGGCTCTCTCGCCGGCCCCCATACGCAGTATTTT.

The J gene is TRBJ2-2, the V gene TRBV18; perhaps TRBD1 as D (6 bases). Per the germline V gene, CDR1 is KGHSH and CDR2 is LQKENI. This CDR3 comprises 14 residues. Trimming left V 2 bases short and J 5 bases short, with 9 bases between. CDR3 bases: TGTGCCAGCTCACCAGGGGGCGGAACCGGGGAGCTGTTTTTT. Translated, it gives CASSPGGGTGELFF.